The TCR beta chain described here comes from a study of blood T cell repertoires in COVID-19. The CDR3 is 14 amino acids. Germline CDR1 reads KGHSH; CDR2 reads LQKENI. J gave up 8 bases and V 6 bases, and 5 bases lay outside the gene matches. In the authors' methods: Reference gene primer amplification gave nucleated cell count estimates. Assay used: immunoSEQ multiplex PCR; TCRdb lists only in-frame clones, some missing. V and J calls and clone size follow that table, whereas D and trimming were derived from the DNA. The sample has roughly 42,000 clones, around 94% seen once. The receptor's source is a man in his fifties or sixties with COVID-19, enrolled during active disease. The sequenced material came from peripheral blood. The chain is built from TRBV18 and TRBJ1-4; TRBD1 aligns across 11 bases. CDR3 bases: TGTGCCAGCTCGGCGGGACAGGGGGGAGAAAAACTGTTTTTT. Translation gives CASSAGQGGEKLFF. Together with reference TRBV18 and TRBJ1-4, the CDR3 gives the full variable domain: NAGVMQNPRHLVRRRGQEARLRCSPMKGHSHVYWYRQLPEEGLKFMVYLQKENIIDESGMPKERFSAEFPKEGPSILRIQQVVRGDSAAYFCASSAGQGGEKLFFGSGTQLSVL.